This TCR beta chain is drawn from a study of OX40 agonist ivuxolimab in advanced cancers. Blood was sampled at baseline, cycle 4 day 1, and cycle 7 day 1. CDR1 is MNHNS, CDR2 SASEGT, per germline. CDR3 length: 16 residues. V shed 4 bases and J 2 bases; nucleotides not matched to a gene: 8. Only in-frame clones appear in the TCRdb table, and some are missing; sequencing was by immunoSEQ multiplex PCR. The repertoire holds tens of thousands of clones, 82% seen once, with roughly a fifth in the top ten. The sequenced sample was CD4+ or CD8+ T cells sorted from blood, obtained in a trial of the OX40 agonist ivuxolimab. The receptor's source is an adult with an advanced solid tumor such as melanoma, head and neck, liver or kidney cancer. The rearrangement uses TRBV6-1 and TRBJ1-5, with TRBD1 matching 7 bases. The CDR3 nucleotides are TGTGCCAGCAGTGGAGTGTTAGACAGGGGCAATCAGCCCCAGCATTTT. This encodes CASSGVLDRGNQPQHF.